This TCR beta chain was sequenced during a study of beta chain features in type 1 diabetes. Turning to the study itself: No age, gender or cell yield differences were seen between patients and healthy donors.

The investigators reverse transcribed all of the isolated RNA, so they sequenced expressed TCRB transcripts. Sequencing was performed with immunoSEQ multiplex PCR; in TCRdb, only in-frame clones are kept and a portion is missing. The table has roughly 500,000 clones, around 28% seen once; the top ten hold around 0.065%. Regarding the study as a whole: Type 1 diabetes patients showed fewer insertions and more deletions at VDJ junctions.

In germline, CDR1 is SGHRS, CDR2 YFSETQ. The CDR3 totals 15 residues. With 4 bases clipped from V and 9 bases from J, the junction kept 10 bases outside the gene matches. For this clone: The antigen remains unidentified.

The specimen was naive CD4+ T cells from blood. The sequence came from a man between 18 and 35 years old in good health. The chain joins TRBV5-1 to TRBJ2-1; 10 positions match TRBD2. The CDR3 sequence is CASSPSGRAPAEQFF. DNA of the CDR3: TGCGCCAGCAGCCCAAGCGGGAGGGCCCCCGCTGAGCAGTTCTTC. The entire variable domain, with the rest obtained from reference TRBV5-1 and TRBJ2-1, is as follows: KAGVTQTPRYLIKTRGQQVTLSCSPISGHRSVSWYQQTPGQGLQFLFEYFSETQRNKGNFPGRFSGRQFSNSRSEMNVSTLELGDSALYLCASSPSGRAPAEQFFGPGTRLTVL.